A selection of T cell receptor beta chains follows, all from one sample in a study of cytomegalovirus exposure and HLA in healthy donors. Data came from immunoSEQ multiplex PCR; TCRdb stores just in-frame clones and leaves some out. The data show 200,000 or so clones, about 81% seen once. Sequences were obtained from PBMCs. These receptors all stem from a woman under 30 in good health and CMV-seropositive. Both conserved end residues are part of each CDR3. The order of the fields is J gene, D gene, clone size, V gene, CDR3 length, CDR3 protein, CDR3 DNA. A D gene is named only where the DNA matches it firmly. The size field is filled for only some rows; it gives once, few, many or a size class.

>TRBJ1-5|TRBD1|NA|TRBV19|18
CARPTGTEEVFRDQPQHF
TGTGCCAGACCGACCGGGACAGAGGAGGTATTTCGTGATCAGCCCCAGCATTTT
>TRBJ2-5|NA|NA|TRBV2|13
CASSDILQETQYF
TGTGCCAGCAGTGACATACTTCAAGAGACCCAGTACTTC
>TRBJ1-2|NA|NA|TRBV7-9|13
CASSLAAREGYTF
TGTGCCAGCAGCTTAGCAGCCCGGGAGGGCTACACCTTC
>TRBJ1-5|NA|NA|TRBV7-9|19
CASSLVIMGGRSSNQPQHF
TGTGCCAGCAGCTTAGTAATAATGGGGGGGAGGAGTAGCAATCAGCCCCAGCATTTT
>TRBJ1-1|NA|NA|TRBV10-2|15
CASSESRQLNTEAFF
TGCGCCAGCAGTGAGTCCCGACAGTTGAACACTGAAGCTTTCTTT
>TRBJ2-1|TRBD1|NA|TRBV6-4|13
CASAGTATDQQFF
TGTGCCAGCGCCGGGACAGCCACCGACCAGCAGTTCTTC
>TRBJ1-3|NA|few|TRBV9|13
CASSAIPGNTIYF
TGTGCCAGCAGCGCCATCCCTGGAAACACCATATATTTT
>TRBJ2-7|NA|NA|TRBV5-1|17
CASSSRVNRLEIYEQYF
TGCGCCAGCAGCTCCCGCGTGAACCGACTGGAAATCTACGAGCAGTACTTC
>TRBJ2-5|NA|NA|TRBV6-5|16
CASSYGAGASPETQYF
TGTGCCAGCAGTTACGGGGCCGGAGCCTCACCGGAGACCCAGTACTTC
>TRBJ2-7|TRBD1|NA|TRBV27|14
CASRRTGETYEQYF
TGTGCCAGCAGGAGGACAGGGGAGACCTACGAGCAGTACTTC
>TRBJ2-3|NA|NA|TRBV5-6|15
CASSLVSGGTDTQYF
TGTGCCAGCAGCTTGGTCTCCGGGGGCACAGATACGCAGTATTTT
>TRBJ2-5|NA|NA|TRBV10-1|15
CASSPGLRSSETQYF
TGCGCCAGCAGTCCGGGACTTCGGTCGTCAGAGACCCAGTACTTC
>TRBJ2-2|TRBD2|NA|TRBV18|17
CASSPRPGLAGTGELFF
TGTGCCAGCTCCCCAAGGCCGGGACTAGCGGGGACCGGGGAGCTGTTTTTT
>TRBJ1-3|TRBD1|NA|TRBV6-6|14
CASTGTGTGNTIYF
TGTGCCAGCACCGGGACAGGGACTGGAAACACCATATATTTT
>TRBJ2-2|TRBD2|NA|TRBV5-1|19
CASSLAAAGGKINTGELFF
TGCGCCAGCAGCTTGGCCGCGGCGGGGGGTAAAATTAACACCGGGGAGCTGTTTTTT
>TRBJ1-2|NA|NA|TRBV28|15
CASSSGGSDNYGYTF
TGTGCCAGCAGTTCCGGGGGGTCGGATAACTATGGCTACACCTTC
>TRBJ1-1|NA|NA|TRBV13|16
CASSPGRGAMNTEAFF
TGTGCCAGCAGCCCCGGGCGGGGGGCCATGAACACTGAAGCTTTCTTT
>TRBJ2-2|NA|NA|TRBV28|12
CASSLRPGELFF
TGTGCCAGCAGTTTGCGTCCCGGGGAGCTGTTTTTT
>TRBJ2-6|TRBD1|NA|TRBV30|16
CASEQGVVTGANVLTF
TGTGCCTCGGAACAGGGGGTGGTCACTGGGGCCAACGTCCTGACTTTC
>TRBJ1-3|NA|NA|TRBV5-6|14
CASSLGGLENTIYF
TGTGCCAGCAGCTTGGGGGGCTTGGAAAACACCATATATTTT
>TRBJ2-5|TRBD2|NA|TRBV11-3|17
CASSLGLTSGGAETQYF
TGTGCCAGCAGTTTGGGATTAACTAGCGGGGGGGCGGAGACCCAGTACTTC
>TRBJ2-1|TRBD2|NA|TRBV13|14
CASSLGRGGNEQFF
TGTGCCAGCAGCTTAGGACGGGGGGGAAATGAGCAGTTCTTC